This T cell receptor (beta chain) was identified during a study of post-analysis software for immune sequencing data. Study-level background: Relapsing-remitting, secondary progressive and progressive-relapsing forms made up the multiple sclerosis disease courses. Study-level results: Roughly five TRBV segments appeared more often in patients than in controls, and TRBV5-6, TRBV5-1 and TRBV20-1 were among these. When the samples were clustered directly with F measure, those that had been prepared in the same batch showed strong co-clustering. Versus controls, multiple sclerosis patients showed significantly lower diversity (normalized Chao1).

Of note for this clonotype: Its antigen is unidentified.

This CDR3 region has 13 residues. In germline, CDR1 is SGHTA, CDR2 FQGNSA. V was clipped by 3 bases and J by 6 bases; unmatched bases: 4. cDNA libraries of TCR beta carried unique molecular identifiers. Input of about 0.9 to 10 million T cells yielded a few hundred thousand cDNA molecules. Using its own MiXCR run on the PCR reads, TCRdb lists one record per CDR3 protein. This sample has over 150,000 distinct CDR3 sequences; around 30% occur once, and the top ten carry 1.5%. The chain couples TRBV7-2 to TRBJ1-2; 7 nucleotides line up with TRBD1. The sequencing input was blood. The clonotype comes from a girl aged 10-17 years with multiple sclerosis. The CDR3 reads CASSFDRDHGYTF. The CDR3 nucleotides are TGTGCCAGCAGCTTCGACAGGGACCATGGCTACACCTTC.